Shown below are 3 T cell receptor beta chains from a single sample sequenced in a study of prognosis after radiotherapy for stage I lung cancer. The genomic DNA TCR beta CDR3 region underwent two rounds of multiplex PCR. First-round PCR used primers specific to each TRBV and TRBJ gene. TCRdb fed the multiplex PCR reads into MiXCR, producing one record per CDR3 protein. The table has about 17,000 distinct CDR3 sequences, 15% to 20% seen once; the top ten hold about 38%. Specimen: PBMCs, collected before or after stereotactic body radiation therapy (not recorded which). The receptors shown here come from a donor over 45 with non-small cell lung cancer.

The chain couples TRBV6-5 to TRBJ2-7; TRBD1 might be the D (6 bases). CDR1 is MNHEY, CDR2 SVGAGI, per germline. V was shortened by 0 bases and J by 2 bases, with 8 bases between the two germline ends. The CDR3 is made up of 14 amino acids. The CDR3 loop reads CASSYSPGAYEQYF. The CDR3 DNA is TGTGCCAGCAGTTACTCGCCAGGGGCCTACGAGCAGTACTTC.

This clonotype is medium-sized in the sample. The chain employs TRBV19 and TRBJ2-1, with 12 bases matching TRBD2. J lost 4 bases, V lost 6 bases, and 4 bases had no gene match. The germline CDR1 and CDR2 sequences are LNHDA and SQIVND (reference sequence). The CDR3 is 15 amino acids. Here the CDR3 DNA reads TGTGCCAGTAGACCGACTAGCGGGAGTTACAATGAGCAGTTCTTC. Its protein product is CASRPTSGSYNEQFF.

J is TRBJ2-3 and V is TRBV7-2; D gene uncertain. V gave up 2 bases and J gave up 0 bases, with 6 bases separating them. This CDR3 is 14 amino acids long. Germline CDR1 reads SGHTA; CDR2 reads FQGNSA. CDR3 sequence (DNA): TGTGCCAGCAGCTTACAAGGAAGCACAGATACGCAGTATTTT. As protein: CASSLQGSTDTQYF.